This T cell receptor beta chain is from a study of blood T cell repertoires in COVID-19. The V end was cut by 6 bases, the J end by 3 bases, with 24 bases between. The germline V gene has CDR1 MDHEN and CDR2 SYDVKM. This CDR3 is built from 18 residues. Per the original data handling: Estimates of nucleated cell counts were drawn from the amplification of reference gene primers. Sequencing used immunoSEQ multiplex PCR; TCRdb keeps in-frame clones, though not all of them. The V and J calls and the clone size are those of that table, but D and trimming were determined from the DNA. The data hold 100,000 to 150,000 clones, with around four fifths observed a single time.

The source of this sequence is a man aged 60-69 years with acute or convalescent COVID-19. The sequenced material came from peripheral blood. The V gene is TRBV28, the J gene TRBJ1-5; D is perhaps TRBD1 (6 bases). The CDR3 DNA is TGTGCCAGCAGAACAATAAAGGGCGGCTGGGGACACAATCAGCCCCAGCATTTT. Protein product: CASRTIKGGWGHNQPQHF.